This T cell receptor (beta chain) was sequenced during a study of Graves' ophthalmopathy and Graves' hyperthyroidism. Overall study findings and caveats: Ophthalmopathy progression was predicted by the model at roughly 69% sensitivity and under 75% specificity.

This clonotype has ten or more counts. What it binds is not known. V was shortened by 0 bases and J by 6 bases, with 6 bases between the two germline ends. This CDR3 contains 13 residues. Germline assignment: CDR1 GTSNPN and CDR2 SVGIG (reference sequence). Researchers took RNA transcripts and amplified TCR beta CDR3 regions from them. In the first round, RT-PCR was carried out with HTBI primers, and a multiplex PCR formed the second round. One entry per CDR3 protein, called by TCRdb with MiXCR from the multiplex PCR reads. The sample has under 350,000 distinct CDR3 sequences, 17% seen once. Sequencing used peripheral blood. The chain employs TRBV30 and TRBJ1-6; the D is unclear. The sequence was collected from an adult man with Graves' ophthalmopathy. The CDR3 DNA reads TGTGCCTGGAGTGTACGGTTTAATTCACCCCTCCACTTT. This encodes CAWSVRFNSPLHF.